The present TCR beta chain was sequenced within a study of blood T cell repertoires in COVID-19. Sequencing used immunoSEQ multiplex PCR; TCRdb keeps in-frame clones, though not all of them. The table has tens of thousands of clones, around nine tenths seen once. V gave up 2 bases and J gave up 6 bases; unmatched junction bases: 5. This CDR3 contains 16 residues. Germline-derived CDR1 and CDR2 are KGHSH and LQKENI. The chain combines TRBV18 with TRBJ2-2; the match to TRBD1 covers 11 bases. Sequencing was carried out using peripheral blood. The clonotype was recovered from a man aged 55-75 years with acute or convalescent COVID-19. In DNA, the CDR3 is TGTGCCAGCTCACCAACCGGGACAGGGGGATCCGGGGAGCTGTTTTTT. It specifies CASSPTGTGGSGELFF.